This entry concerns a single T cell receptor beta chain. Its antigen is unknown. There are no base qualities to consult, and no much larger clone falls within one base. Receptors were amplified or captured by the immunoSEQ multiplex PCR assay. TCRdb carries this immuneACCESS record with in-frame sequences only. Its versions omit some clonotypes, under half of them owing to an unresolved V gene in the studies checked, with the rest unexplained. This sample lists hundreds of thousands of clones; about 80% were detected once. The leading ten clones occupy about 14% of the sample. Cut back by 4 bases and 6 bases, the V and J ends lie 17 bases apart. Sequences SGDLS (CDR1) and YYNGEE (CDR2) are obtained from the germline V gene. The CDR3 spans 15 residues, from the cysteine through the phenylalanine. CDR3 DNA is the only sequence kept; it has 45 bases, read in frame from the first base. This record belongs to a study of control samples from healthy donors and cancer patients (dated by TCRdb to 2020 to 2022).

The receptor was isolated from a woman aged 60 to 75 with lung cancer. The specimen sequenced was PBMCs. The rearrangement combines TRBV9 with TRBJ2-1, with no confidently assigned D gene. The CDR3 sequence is CASSKGTMAGNEQFF. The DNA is TGTGCCAGCAGCAAGGGAACAATGGCAGGCAATGAGCAGTTCTTC. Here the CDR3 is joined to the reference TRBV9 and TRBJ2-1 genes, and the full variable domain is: DSGVTQTPKHLITATGQRVTLRCSPRSGDLSVYWYQQSLDQGLQFLIQYYNGEERAKGNILERFSAQQFPDLHSELNLSSLELGDSALYFCASSKGTMAGNEQFFGPGTRLTVL.